The source of this TCR beta chain is a study of shared clonotypes between healthy human individuals (TCRdb year 2020). Some background on the complete study: Three men and a couple of women, aged 18 to 49 years, made up the cohort. For each donor, three plates each were used for CD4 naive and CD4 memory, two plates were used for CD8 naive, and one plate was used for CD8 memory. The study deeply sequenced blood TCR repertoires of roughly five healthy adults to estimate repertoire size and the extent of clonotype sharing between individuals. To increase sequencing depth and limit assay-specific biases, TCR repertoire library preparation and sequencing were carried out by different laboratories using diverse techniques. Each donor's leukapheresis produced roughly between roughly 0.85 and 10 billion PBMCs.

TCR CDR3 regions were amplified from genomic DNA by multiplex PCR using the deep immunoSEQ assay. Extracted genomic DNA from each cell subset was spread evenly across all wells of several immunoSEQ 96-well plates, with each plate serving as a replicate. For sorted subsets, around 200 ng genomic DNA, equal to about 30,000 T cell genomes, was loaded into each replicate PCR. Purified libraries were measured with a Qubit 3.0 fluorometer, size-checked on a Bioanalyzer 2100, and measured again with the KAPA Library Quantification kit. Every immunoSEQ 96-well plate was sequenced on a separate single-read 150-cycle Illumina NextSeq 550 flow cell. The paper's processing steps were these. Because the immunoSEQ output included only junctional sequences and no quality scores, the filtering could not be the same as the filtering used for full-length reads. To assign V/J genes and CDR3, sequences were annotated against IMGT germline references using PyIR, a Python wrapper for IgBLAST v1.9. Any read was removed if the V/J assignment was weak (E-value above 1e-6), the CDR3 was missing, or the read contained stop codons, out-of-frame junctions, or ambiguous translated residues. V3J clonotypes were defined by identical inferred V gene, J gene, and CDR3 amino acid sequence. Percentage overlap between repertoires was computed as shared unique clonotypes divided by the size of the smaller repertoire. Repertoire richness was assessed with RTK rarefaction, the Chao1 estimator, and Recon v2.1 estimates of unobserved clonotypes. For all TCRbeta clonotypes obtained by the gDNA method from a few donors, generation probabilities were computed with OLGA. In TCRdb, the immuneACCESS table is reduced to in-frame sequences with V and J assigned. These tables do not hold every clone; where another copy was compared, an unresolved V gene accounts for under half, and the others remain unexplained. V and J calls and clone size are as listed in that table; D and trimming were resolved from the DNA. The sample table contains a few hundred thousand clones; only one count was recorded for roughly 87% of them. The ten largest clonotypes hold roughly 16% of the sample.

Healthy HIV-negative adults with no recently reported acute infections or vaccinations were included as donors. Every donor was a Caucasian adult residing in Nashville, Tennessee, USA. CD8 memory samples combined magnetically selected CD45RO+ cells with CCR7-negative CD45RA+ effector memory (TemRA) cells. After blood collection by leukapheresis, PBMCs were isolated using Ficoll-Histopaque density gradient centrifugation and then cryopreserved in the vapor phase of liquid nitrogen. Analytical flow cytometry was used to check the purity and quantity of each magnetically sorted T cell population. Genomic DNA was isolated from each sorted fraction and quantified by UV absorbance on a Nanodrop 2000c. V is trimmed back by 5 bases and J by 5 bases, and the junction contains 7 bases that no gene match accounts for. According to the germline V gene (reference sequence), CDR1 reads MNHNY and CDR2 reads SVGAGI. The CDR3 holds 15 amino acids from the cysteine to the phenylalanine. The DNA shown is the 45-base CDR3, in frame from base 1.

The full study reports these points: Incomplete sequencing was indicated by rarefaction of sorted-subset datasets, despite the large sequencing depth. Pairwise subsampling indicated that sequencing depth was expected to affect the degree of clonotype sharing among donors. Naive subsets generally had larger estimated clonotype richness than memory subsets did. Sampling was limited to blood, and TCR repertoires in tissue likely differ from TCR repertoires in blood. Because the study included only a small number of donors, the genetic and exposure-history diversity represented was limited. Across four donors, approximately 5% of naive CD4, approximately 3.6% of naive CD8, roughly 2.3% of memory CD4, and around 0.4% of memory CD8 clonotypes were shared. Compared with non-shared clonotypes, clonotypes shared by all four sorted-subset donors had higher generation probabilities.

Notes on this clone: Its antigen is still unknown. The input lacks base qualities; no much larger clone sits a single base away.

The chain links TRBV6-6 with TRBJ2-1; TRBD2 agrees with 9 junctional bases. The sequencing input was memory CD8+ T cells sorted from blood. The cell subset or site tag for this specimen amounts to: CD45RO+ cells pooled with CCR7-negative TemRA cells. The receptor was isolated from a man aged 18-30 years in good health. The encoded CDR3 is CASSPTSGFNNEQFF. The DNA is as follows: TGTGCCAGCAGTCCGACTAGCGGATTCAACAATGAGCAGTTCTTC.